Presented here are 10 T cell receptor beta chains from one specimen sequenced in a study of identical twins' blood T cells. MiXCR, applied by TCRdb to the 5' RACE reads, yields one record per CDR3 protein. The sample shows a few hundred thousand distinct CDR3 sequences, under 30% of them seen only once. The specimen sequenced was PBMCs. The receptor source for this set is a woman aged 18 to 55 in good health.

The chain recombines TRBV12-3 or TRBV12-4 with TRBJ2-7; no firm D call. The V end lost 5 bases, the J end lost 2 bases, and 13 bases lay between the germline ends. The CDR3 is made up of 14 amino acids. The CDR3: CASSDFGKAYEQYF. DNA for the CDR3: TGTGCCAGCAGTGACTTTGGGAAGGCCTACGAGCAGTACTTC.

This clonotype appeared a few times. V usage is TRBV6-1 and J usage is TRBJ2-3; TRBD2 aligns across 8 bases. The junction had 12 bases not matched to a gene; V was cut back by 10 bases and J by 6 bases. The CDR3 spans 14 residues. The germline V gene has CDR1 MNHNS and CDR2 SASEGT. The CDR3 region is CAIKRSGGGDTQYF. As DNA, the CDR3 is TGTGCCATCAAGAGAAGCGGGGGAGGGGATACGCAGTATTTT.

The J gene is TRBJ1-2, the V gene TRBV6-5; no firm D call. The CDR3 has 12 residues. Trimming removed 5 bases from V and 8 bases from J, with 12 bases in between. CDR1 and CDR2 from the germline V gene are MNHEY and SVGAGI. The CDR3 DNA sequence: TGTGCCAGCAGTGAGCGTGGAGGCGGCTACACCTTC. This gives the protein CASSERGGGYTF.

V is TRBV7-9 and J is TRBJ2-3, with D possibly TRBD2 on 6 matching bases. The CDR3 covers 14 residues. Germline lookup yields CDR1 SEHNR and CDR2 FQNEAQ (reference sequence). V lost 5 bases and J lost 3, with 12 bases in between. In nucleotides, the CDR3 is TGTGCCAGCAGCCTTGGACTACCAACAGATACGCAGTATTTT. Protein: CASSLGLPTDTQYF.

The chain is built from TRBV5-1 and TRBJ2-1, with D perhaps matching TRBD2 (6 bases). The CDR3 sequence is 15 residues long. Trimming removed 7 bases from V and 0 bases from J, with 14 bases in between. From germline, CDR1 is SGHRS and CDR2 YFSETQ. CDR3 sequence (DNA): TGCGCCAGCTCCAGGCTGGGGGGCTCCTACAATGAGCAGTTCTTC. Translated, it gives CASSRLGGSYNEQFF.

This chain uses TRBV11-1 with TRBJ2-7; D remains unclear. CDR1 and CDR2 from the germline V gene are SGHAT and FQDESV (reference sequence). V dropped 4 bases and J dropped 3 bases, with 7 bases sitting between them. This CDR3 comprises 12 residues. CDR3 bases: TGTGCCAGCAGCTCTTTCGACTACGAGCAGTACTTC. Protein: CASSSFDYEQYF.

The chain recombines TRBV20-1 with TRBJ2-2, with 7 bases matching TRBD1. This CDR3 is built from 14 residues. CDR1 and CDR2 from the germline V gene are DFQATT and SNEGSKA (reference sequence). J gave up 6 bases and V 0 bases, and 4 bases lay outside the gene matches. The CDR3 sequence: CSARDLRGPGELFF. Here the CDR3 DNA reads TGCAGTGCTAGAGATCTTAGGGGGCCCGGGGAGCTGTTTTTT.

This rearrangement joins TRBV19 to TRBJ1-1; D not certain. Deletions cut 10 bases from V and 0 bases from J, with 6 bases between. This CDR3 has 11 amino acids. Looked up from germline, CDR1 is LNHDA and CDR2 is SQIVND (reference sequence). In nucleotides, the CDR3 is TGTGCCACCGTGGTGAACACTGAAGCTTTCTTT. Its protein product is CATVVNTEAFF.

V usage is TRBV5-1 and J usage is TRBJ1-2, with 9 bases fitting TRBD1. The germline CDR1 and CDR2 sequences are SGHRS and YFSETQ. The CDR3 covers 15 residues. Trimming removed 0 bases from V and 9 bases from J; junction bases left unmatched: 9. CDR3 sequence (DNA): TGCGCCAGCAGCTTGGACGGGACAGGGTCTGAGAGCTACACCTTC. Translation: CASSLDGTGSESYTF.

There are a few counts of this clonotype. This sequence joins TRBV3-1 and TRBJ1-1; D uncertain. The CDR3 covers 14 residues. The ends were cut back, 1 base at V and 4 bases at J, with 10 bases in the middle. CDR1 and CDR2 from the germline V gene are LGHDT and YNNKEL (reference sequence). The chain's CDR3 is CASSQVVGRTEAFF. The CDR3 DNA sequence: TGTGCCAGCAGCCAAGTGGTGGGTCGCACTGAAGCTTTCTTT.